This is a list of T cell receptor beta chains from one sample in a study of blood T cells in healthy people across ages. TCRdb redid the calling of the 5' RACE reads with MiXCR, one entry per CDR3 protein. The table records 500,000 to 650,000 distinct CDR3 sequences, roughly a quarter of them present only once. In addition, the sample was reused for a study of T cells of mothers and their children.

Specimen: blood. The receptors come from a boy aged 2 to 9 in good health. Both conserved end residues are part of each CDR3. The order of the fields is J gene, clone size, V gene, D gene, CDR3 DNA, CDR3 protein. The D gene is left open where the match is weak. Size is omitted from some rows. Given values are once, few, many or a class for expanded clones.

j_gene: TRBJ1-2; abundance: once; v_gene: TRBV29-1; d_gene: -; CDR3nt: TGCAGCGTTGAAGGCGGACGAGGGGGCTACACCTTC; CDR3aa: CSVEGGRGGYTF
j_gene: TRBJ1-2; abundance: -; v_gene: TRBV14; d_gene: -; CDR3nt: TGTGCCAGCAGCCATCTTAGACAGAGCGGCTACACCTTC; CDR3aa: CASSHLRQSGYTF
j_gene: TRBJ2-3; abundance: -; v_gene: TRBV20-1; d_gene: -; CDR3nt: TGCAGTGCTAGAGATCGAAGCGGAGCCACAGATACGCAGTATTTT; CDR3aa: CSARDRSGATDTQYF
j_gene: TRBJ2-5; abundance: few; v_gene: TRBV4-1; d_gene: -; CDR3nt: TGCGCCAGCAGCCAAGGGTCCCCCCAAGAGACCCAGTACTTC; CDR3aa: CASSQGSPQETQYF
j_gene: TRBJ2-5; abundance: -; v_gene: TRBV3-1; d_gene: TRBD1; CDR3nt: TGTGCCAGCAGCCAATGGGACAGGGCGCAAGAGACCCAGTACTTC; CDR3aa: CASSQWDRAQETQYF
j_gene: TRBJ2-7; abundance: -; v_gene: TRBV11-2; d_gene: -; CDR3nt: TGTGCCAGCAGCCAGAGAAGGACGGTTGGGGGTTACGAGCAGTACTTC; CDR3aa: CASSQRRTVGGYEQYF
j_gene: TRBJ2-5; abundance: few; v_gene: TRBV28; d_gene: -; CDR3nt: TGTGCCAGCAGTTTATATGGAGGGCTGGAGACCCAGTACTTC; CDR3aa: CASSLYGGLETQYF
j_gene: TRBJ2-6; abundance: -; v_gene: TRBV10-3; d_gene: TRBD2; CDR3nt: TGTGCCATCAGTGAGTCGACTAGCGCCGGGGCCAACGTCCTGACTTTC; CDR3aa: CAISESTSAGANVLTF
j_gene: TRBJ1-2; abundance: few; v_gene: TRBV2; d_gene: -; CDR3nt: TGTGCCAGCAGCAGAAACAGGGAGGACGGCTACACCTTC; CDR3aa: CASSRNREDGYTF
j_gene: TRBJ1-6; abundance: few; v_gene: TRBV7-9; d_gene: -; CDR3nt: TGTGCCAGCAGCTTTTTCAGAGATAATAATTCACCCCTCCACTTT; CDR3aa: CASSFFRDNNSPLHF
j_gene: TRBJ1-1; abundance: -; v_gene: TRBV9; d_gene: TRBD1; CDR3nt: TGTGCCAGCAGCGTCCGGGGGACAGGAGATTTAGCTTTCTTT; CDR3aa: CASSVRGTGDLAFF
j_gene: TRBJ2-1; abundance: -; v_gene: TRBV12-3/TRBV12-4; d_gene: -; CDR3nt: TGTGCCAGCAGTTTCGACGGAGACAATGAGCAGTTCTTC; CDR3aa: CASSFDGDNEQFF
j_gene: TRBJ2-1; abundance: -; v_gene: TRBV12-3/TRBV12-4; d_gene: -; CDR3nt: TGTGCCAGCAGGGGGGGACATGCCTATGAGCAGTTCTTC; CDR3aa: CASRGGHAYEQFF
j_gene: TRBJ2-5; abundance: once; v_gene: TRBV7-8; d_gene: -; CDR3nt: TGTGCCAGCAGCTTTACAGGGGTCGGGGGGGAGACCCAGTACTTC; CDR3aa: CASSFTGVGGETQYF
j_gene: TRBJ1-4; abundance: many; v_gene: TRBV29-1; d_gene: -; CDR3nt: TGCAGCGTCGCCGGGTCGGAGGCTGAAAAACTGTTTTTT; CDR3aa: CSVAGSEAEKLFF
j_gene: TRBJ2-5; abundance: -; v_gene: TRBV24-1; d_gene: -; CDR3nt: TGTGCCACCAGTGATTCCACGGTGGAGACCCAGTACTTC; CDR3aa: CATSDSTVETQYF
j_gene: TRBJ2-1; abundance: -; v_gene: TRBV27; d_gene: -; CDR3nt: TGTGCCAGCAGTTTACTTCTTGGAAGTAATGAGCAGTTCTTC; CDR3aa: CASSLLLGSNEQFF
j_gene: TRBJ2-3; abundance: few; v_gene: TRBV12-3/TRBV12-4; d_gene: TRBD2; CDR3nt: TGTGCCAGCAGTTTAGTTCCTAGCGGGAGAGATACGCAGTATTTT; CDR3aa: CASSLVPSGRDTQYF
j_gene: TRBJ1-1; abundance: few; v_gene: TRBV12-3/TRBV12-4; d_gene: -; CDR3nt: TGTGCCAGCAGAGGGGGGGGGCTGGCACCCCCACAAGCTTTCTTT; CDR3aa: CASRGGGLAPPQAFF
j_gene: TRBJ1-3; abundance: -; v_gene: TRBV6-5; d_gene: TRBD1; CDR3nt: TGTGCCAGCAGAGGCGGACAGGGCTCTGGAAACACCATATATTTT; CDR3aa: CASRGGQGSGNTIYF
j_gene: TRBJ2-5; abundance: few; v_gene: TRBV19; d_gene: TRBD2; CDR3nt: TGTGCCAGTAGTACGGGACTAGCGGGAGGGACGCCGTACTTC; CDR3aa: CASSTGLAGGTPYF
j_gene: TRBJ2-1; abundance: -; v_gene: TRBV20-1; d_gene: TRBD2; CDR3nt: TGCAGTGCTCAGTCCCGGACTAGCGGGAGTACCGAGCAGTTCTTC; CDR3aa: CSAQSRTSGSTEQFF
j_gene: TRBJ2-5; abundance: few; v_gene: TRBV24-1; d_gene: TRBD1; CDR3nt: TGTGCCACCAGTGCGGGGACAGGGCTTGGGGAAGAGACCCAGTACTTC; CDR3aa: CATSAGTGLGEETQYF
j_gene: TRBJ2-5; abundance: once; v_gene: TRBV6-1; d_gene: TRBD2; CDR3nt: TGTGCCAGCAGCGTAGTCCGGGACTATGATCAGGAGACCCAGTACTTC; CDR3aa: CASSVVRDYDQETQYF
j_gene: TRBJ2-5; abundance: -; v_gene: TRBV5-1; d_gene: TRBD2; CDR3nt: TGCGCCAGCAGGCCCACGGGGACTAGCGGGGCCGGAACCCAGTACTTC; CDR3aa: CASRPTGTSGAGTQYF
j_gene: TRBJ1-2; abundance: -; v_gene: TRBV11-2; d_gene: -; CDR3nt: TGTGCCAGCAGCTTAATTGGACGGAACTATGGCTACACCTTC; CDR3aa: CASSLIGRNYGYTF
j_gene: TRBJ1-2; abundance: -; v_gene: TRBV10-3; d_gene: TRBD1; CDR3nt: TGTGCCCACGCGGGACAGGGTTACCCAAACTATGGCTACACCTTC; CDR3aa: CAHAGQGYPNYGYTF
j_gene: TRBJ2-4; abundance: -; v_gene: TRBV6-6; d_gene: TRBD1; CDR3nt: TGTGCCAGCAGTCCCGGGACAGGGGGCGGCATAACCATTCAGTACTTC; CDR3aa: CASSPGTGGGITIQYF
j_gene: TRBJ2-4; abundance: -; v_gene: TRBV27; d_gene: -; CDR3nt: TGTGCCAGCAGTAGGTACGGGGACGACGGGGCCAAAAACATTCAGTACTTC; CDR3aa: CASSRYGDDGAKNIQYF
j_gene: TRBJ2-5; abundance: few; v_gene: TRBV23-1; d_gene: -; CDR3nt: TGCGCCAGCAGTCAAGCCGGGCCTGAGACCCAGTACTTC; CDR3aa: CASSQAGPETQYF
j_gene: TRBJ1-5; abundance: -; v_gene: TRBV6-2/TRBV6-3; d_gene: -; CDR3nt: TGTGCCAGCAGTCACCTCGGGGGAAGTCAGCCCCAGCATTTT; CDR3aa: CASSHLGGSQPQHF
j_gene: TRBJ2-1; abundance: -; v_gene: TRBV12-3/TRBV12-4; d_gene: -; CDR3nt: TGTGCCAGCAGTTTTGCGGAACAGGGCGCCGAGTTCTTC; CDR3aa: CASSFAEQGAEFF
j_gene: TRBJ2-3; abundance: -; v_gene: TRBV20-1; d_gene: -; CDR3nt: TGCAGTGCTAGAGATCCTGAGGGTAATACGCACTATTTT; CDR3aa: CSARDPEGNTHYF
j_gene: TRBJ2-2; abundance: few; v_gene: TRBV6-2/TRBV6-3; d_gene: TRBD1; CDR3nt: TGTGCCAGCACCGGCCCCGGGACAGGGAATACCGGGGAGCTGTTTTTT; CDR3aa: CASTGPGTGNTGELFF
j_gene: TRBJ2-2; abundance: once; v_gene: TRBV7-9; d_gene: -; CDR3nt: TGTGCCAGCAGCTTGTGGGACGAGACCGGGGAGCTGTTTTTT; CDR3aa: CASSLWDETGELFF
j_gene: TRBJ2-1; abundance: -; v_gene: TRBV24-1; d_gene: -; CDR3nt: TGTGCCACCAGTGACCTCACTAGGTGGGCAGTCTTC; CDR3aa: CATSDLTRWAVF
j_gene: TRBJ2-1; abundance: few; v_gene: TRBV28; d_gene: TRBD2; CDR3nt: TGTGCCAGCAGTGCTCCTAGCGGTCACAATGAGCAGTTCTTC; CDR3aa: CASSAPSGHNEQFF
j_gene: TRBJ1-2; abundance: once; v_gene: TRBV5-1; d_gene: -; CDR3nt: TGCGCCAGCACGCCGGGGGGCTTGGACTATGGCTACACCTTC; CDR3aa: CASTPGGLDYGYTF
j_gene: TRBJ2-2; abundance: -; v_gene: TRBV7-9; d_gene: -; CDR3nt: TGTGCCAGCAGCAGTTGGCAGGGACCCGCGAACACCGGGGAGCTGTTTTTT; CDR3aa: CASSSWQGPANTGELFF
j_gene: TRBJ1-1; abundance: -; v_gene: TRBV3-1; d_gene: -; CDR3nt: TGTGCCAGCAGACAAGTTCAGAGGGGTGAAGCTTTCTTT; CDR3aa: CASRQVQRGEAFF
j_gene: TRBJ1-3; abundance: -; v_gene: TRBV20-1; d_gene: TRBD1; CDR3nt: TGCAGTGCTCGGACAGGTAGTGAGAAGGGAAACACCATATATTTT; CDR3aa: CSARTGSEKGNTIYF
j_gene: TRBJ2-2; abundance: few; v_gene: TRBV27; d_gene: TRBD2; CDR3nt: TGTGCCAGCAGTGGACGACTAGCGGGAGGGCCTTGGACCGGGGAGCTGTTTTTT; CDR3aa: CASSGRLAGGPWTGELFF
j_gene: TRBJ2-4; abundance: -; v_gene: TRBV6-2/TRBV6-3; d_gene: -; CDR3nt: TGTGCCAGCAGTTCCTCCCTCTTTTGGTCGGGGAAAAACATTCAGTACTTC; CDR3aa: CASSSSLFWSGKNIQYF
j_gene: TRBJ1-3; abundance: many; v_gene: TRBV7-9; d_gene: -; CDR3nt: TGTGCCAGCAGTTTATCGACCTCTGGAAACACCATATATTTT; CDR3aa: CASSLSTSGNTIYF
j_gene: TRBJ2-6; abundance: few; v_gene: TRBV4-3; d_gene: -; CDR3nt: TGCGCGGGCCGTGGATGGGCCTCTGGGGCCAACGTCCTGACTTTC; CDR3aa: CAGRGWASGANVLTF
j_gene: TRBJ2-5; abundance: -; v_gene: TRBV3-1; d_gene: -; CDR3nt: TGTGCCAGCAGCCCCCGTTGGGCAGCCCAAGAGACCCAGTACTTC; CDR3aa: CASSPRWAAQETQYF
j_gene: TRBJ2-5; abundance: few; v_gene: TRBV10-3; d_gene: TRBD2; CDR3nt: TGTGCCGCGGGAGAGACTACCCAAGAGACCCAGTACTTC; CDR3aa: CAAGETTQETQYF
j_gene: TRBJ1-5; abundance: few; v_gene: TRBV3-1; d_gene: -; CDR3nt: TGTGCCAGCAGCCAAGGGAGGGGGACTCAGCCCCAGCATTTT; CDR3aa: CASSQGRGTQPQHF
j_gene: TRBJ1-4; abundance: few; v_gene: TRBV18; d_gene: -; CDR3nt: TGTGCCAGCCCACCAACGTCAGCCTATAATGAAAAACTGTTTTTT; CDR3aa: CASPPTSAYNEKLFF
j_gene: TRBJ1-5; abundance: few; v_gene: TRBV6-1; d_gene: -; CDR3nt: TGTGCCAGCAGTGAATTCAGGGTCGGTCAGCCCCAGCATTTT; CDR3aa: CASSEFRVGQPQHF
j_gene: TRBJ1-1; abundance: few; v_gene: TRBV18; d_gene: TRBD1; CDR3nt: TGTGCCAGCTCACCGAACCAGGGGGCGAACACTGAAGCTTTCTTT; CDR3aa: CASSPNQGANTEAFF
j_gene: TRBJ2-1; abundance: -; v_gene: TRBV7-8; d_gene: -; CDR3nt: TGTGCCAGCAGCTTGGACGCTCGCAATGAGCAGTTCTTC; CDR3aa: CASSLDARNEQFF
j_gene: TRBJ2-1; abundance: few; v_gene: TRBV20-1; d_gene: TRBD2; CDR3nt: TGCAGTGCTGTACTAGCGGGAGGGCACTACAATGAGCAGTTCTTC; CDR3aa: CSAVLAGGHYNEQFF
j_gene: TRBJ2-7; abundance: few; v_gene: TRBV29-1; d_gene: TRBD1; CDR3nt: TGCAGCGTCGGGACAGGGAACTCCTACGAGCAGTACTTC; CDR3aa: CSVGTGNSYEQYF
j_gene: TRBJ1-3; abundance: -; v_gene: TRBV3-1; d_gene: -; CDR3nt: TGTGCCAGCAGCCAACAAAACACCATATATTTT; CDR3aa: CASSQQNTIYF
j_gene: TRBJ2-1; abundance: -; v_gene: TRBV19; d_gene: TRBD1; CDR3nt: TGTGCCAGTAGTAAACAGGGACAGGGGGGCAATGAGCAGTTCTTC; CDR3aa: CASSKQGQGGNEQFF